This T cell receptor beta chain was identified during a study of blood T cell repertoires in COVID-19. The CDR3 loop spans 16 amino acids. Germline V gene lookup returns CDR1 MDHEN and CDR2 SYDVKM. V was shortened by 6 bases and J by 0 bases, with 16 bases between the two germline ends. Data came from immunoSEQ multiplex PCR; TCRdb stores just in-frame clones and leaves some out. The sample carries about 260,000 clones, 88% recorded once. Two negative PCRs, clearance, or symptom resolution characterized the recovered Cohort 3 donors. The source of this sequence is a woman aged 45-59 years who had recovered from COVID-19. Source material: PBMCs or T cells enriched from blood (not recorded which). The V call is TRBV28, the J call TRBJ2-3; weak D call: TRBD1 (5 bases). The CDR3 sequence: CASSLGTGLSTDTQYF. In DNA form, the CDR3 reads TGTGCCAGCAGCCTAGGAACAGGCCTTAGCACAGATACGCAGTATTTT. Complete variable domain (other parts from reference TRBV28 and TRBJ2-3): DVKVTQSSRYLVKRTGEKVFLECVQDMDHENMFWYRQDPGLGLRLIYFSYDVKMKEKGDIPEGYSVSREKKERFSLILESASTNQTSMYLCASSLGTGLSTDTQYFGPGTRLTVL.